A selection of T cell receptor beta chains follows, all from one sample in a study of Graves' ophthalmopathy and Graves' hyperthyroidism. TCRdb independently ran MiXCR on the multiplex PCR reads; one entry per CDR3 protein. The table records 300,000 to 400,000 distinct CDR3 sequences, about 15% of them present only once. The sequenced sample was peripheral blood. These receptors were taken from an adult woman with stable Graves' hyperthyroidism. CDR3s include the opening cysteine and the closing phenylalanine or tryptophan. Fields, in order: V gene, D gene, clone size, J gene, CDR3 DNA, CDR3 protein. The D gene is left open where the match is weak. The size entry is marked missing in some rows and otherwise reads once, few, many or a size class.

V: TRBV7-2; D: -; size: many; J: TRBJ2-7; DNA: TGTGCCAGCAGCTTAGCCCCGGACGACTCCTACGAGCAGTACTTC; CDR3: CASSLAPDDSYEQYF
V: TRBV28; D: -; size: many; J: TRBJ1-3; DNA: TGTGCCAGCAGTTTTAAGAGAAACACCATATATTTT; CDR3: CASSFKRNTIYF
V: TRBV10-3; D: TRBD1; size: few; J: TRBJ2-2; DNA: TGTGCCATCAGTGAGGTGGGACAGGGGACAGGGGAGCTGTTTTTT; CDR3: CAISEVGQGTGELFF
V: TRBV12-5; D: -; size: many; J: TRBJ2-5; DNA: TGTGCTAGTGGTTTGGTACTGTGGGTAGCCAACGAGACCCAGTACTTC; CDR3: CASGLVLWVANETQYF
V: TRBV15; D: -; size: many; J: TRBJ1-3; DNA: TGTGCCACCAGCAGAGCCGTGGGTTCCTCTGGAAACACCATATATTTT; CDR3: CATSRAVGSSGNTIYF
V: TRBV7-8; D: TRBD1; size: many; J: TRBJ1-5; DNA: TGTGCCAGCAGCTTAGGACCCTCGGGACAGGGATATAGTCAGCCCCAGCATTTT; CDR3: CASSLGPSGQGYSQPQHF
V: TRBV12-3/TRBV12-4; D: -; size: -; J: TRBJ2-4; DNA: TGTGCCAGCAGTTTACCTAGTAGGGCCAAAAACATTCAGTACTTC; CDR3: CASSLPSRAKNIQYF
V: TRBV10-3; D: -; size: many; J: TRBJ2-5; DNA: TGTGCCATCAGTGAATCCCGCGGAGGGGGGGGCGCCGTGGAGACCCAGTACTTC; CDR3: CAISESRGGGGAVETQYF
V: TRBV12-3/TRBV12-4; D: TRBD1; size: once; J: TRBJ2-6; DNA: TGTGCCAGCAGTTTAGCGATGCAGGGGGCTGGGGCCAACGTCCTGACTTTC; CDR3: CASSLAMQGAGANVLTF
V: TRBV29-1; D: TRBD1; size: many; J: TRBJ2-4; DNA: TGCAGCGTAACCGGACAGGCTACCAAAAACATTCAGTACTTC; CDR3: CSVTGQATKNIQYF
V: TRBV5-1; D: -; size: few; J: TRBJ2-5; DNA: TGCGCCAGCCGTAGTACAGATAAAGAGACCCAGTACTTC; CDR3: CASRSTDKETQYF
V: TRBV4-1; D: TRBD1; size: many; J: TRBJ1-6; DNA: TGCGCCAGCAGCCATCCCTATGGGACAGGGGACTCACCCCTCCACTTT; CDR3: CASSHPYGTGDSPLHF
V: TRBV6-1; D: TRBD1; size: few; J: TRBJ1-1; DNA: TGTGCCAGCAGCACGGGATGGACAGGGGACACTGAAGCTTTCTTT; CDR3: CASSTGWTGDTEAFF
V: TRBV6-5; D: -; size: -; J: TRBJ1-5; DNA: TGTGCCAGCAGTCTCGACGCCGAAAATCAGCCCCAGCATTTT; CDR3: CASSLDAENQPQHF
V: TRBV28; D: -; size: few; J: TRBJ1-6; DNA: TGTGCCAGCACCACCCAAACAGGGATGGCTTCACCCCTCCACTTT; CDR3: CASTTQTGMASPLHF